The clone carrying this T cell receptor (beta chain) was counted once. The antigen is unknown. These data are taken from a study of beta chain features in type 1 diabetes. Whole-study findings and limits: For cells with high TCR expression, cDNA sequencing could yield over-representation.

It was via CD45RO/CCR7/CD25/CD127/CD95/CD27 that CD4+ naive, central memory, regulatory and stem cell-like memory cells were sorted. The purity of all sorted populations exceeded 98%. The investigators reverse transcribed all of the isolated RNA, so they sequenced expressed TCRB transcripts. Clones were read by immunoSEQ multiplex PCR, and TCRdb kept only the in-frame ones, dropping some. The data hold 450,000 to 600,000 clones, with 30% observed a single time. Germline CDR1 reads MNHEY; CDR2 reads SVGAGI. V lost 0 bases to trimming and J lost 3 bases, with 7 bases between them. The CDR3 totals 14 residues.

The source of this sequence is a man younger than 35 in good health. The genes are TRBV6-5 and TRBJ2-3, with no clear D. The specimen was naive CD4+ T cells from blood. The CDR3 loop is CASSYSLWTDTQYF. The CDR3 DNA is TGTGCCAGCAGTTACTCCCTTTGGACAGATACGCAGTATTTT.